This paragraph reports one TCR beta chain. Germline CDR1 is SGHAT and CDR2 is FQNNGV. Trimming stripped 5 bases from V and 8 bases from J, with 15 bases between. The CDR3 length is 13 residues. This entry belongs to a study of blood T cell repertoires in COVID-19. The wider study: PBMCs, B-cell-depleted T cells, or T cells provided the cDNA or gDNA that made up the material.

The method was immunoSEQ multiplex PCR; TCRdb's version includes in-frame clones alone and lacks a portion of them. Of 350,000 to 450,000 clones listed, about 88% are singletons. The clonotype was recovered from a woman between 40 and 50 years old with COVID-19, enrolled during active disease. Sequencing used peripheral blood. The chain employs TRBV11-2 and TRBJ1-2; a possible D gene is TRBD1 (6 bases). The CDR3 protein is CASSLGQPRGYTF. The DNA of the CDR3 is TGTGCCAGCAGCCTCGGACAGCCACGGGGCTACACCTTC. The full variable domain, with the rest looked up from reference TRBV11-2 and TRBJ1-2, is EAGVAQSPRYKIIEKRQSVAFWCNPISGHATLYWYQQILGQGPKLLIQFQNNGVVDDSQLPKDRFSAERLKGVDSTLKIQPAKLEDSAVYLCASSLGQPRGYTFGSGTRLTVV.